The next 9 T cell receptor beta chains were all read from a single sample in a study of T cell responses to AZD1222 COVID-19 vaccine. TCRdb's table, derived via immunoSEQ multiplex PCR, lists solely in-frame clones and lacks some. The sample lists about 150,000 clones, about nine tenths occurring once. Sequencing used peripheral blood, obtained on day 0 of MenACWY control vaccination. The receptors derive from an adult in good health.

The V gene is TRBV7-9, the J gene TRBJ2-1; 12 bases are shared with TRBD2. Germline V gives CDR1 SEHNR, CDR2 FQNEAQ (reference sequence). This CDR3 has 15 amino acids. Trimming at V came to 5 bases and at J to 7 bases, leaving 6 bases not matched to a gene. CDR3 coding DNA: TGTGCCAGCAGCGGGGGACTAGCGGGCCCGAATGAGCAGTTCTTC. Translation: CASSGGLAGPNEQFF.

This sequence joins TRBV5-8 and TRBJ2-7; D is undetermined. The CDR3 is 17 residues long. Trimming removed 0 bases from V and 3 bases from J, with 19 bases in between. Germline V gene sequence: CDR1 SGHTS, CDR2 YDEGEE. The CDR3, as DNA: TGTGCCAGCAGCTTGGGGCCCCGTCCAGGCCCCAGCTACGAGCAGTACTTC. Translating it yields CASSLGPRPGPSYEQYF.

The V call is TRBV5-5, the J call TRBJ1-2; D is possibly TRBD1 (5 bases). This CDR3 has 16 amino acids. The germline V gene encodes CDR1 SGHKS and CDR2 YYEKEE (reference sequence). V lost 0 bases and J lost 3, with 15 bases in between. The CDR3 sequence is CASSLALGGTYYGYTF. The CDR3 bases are TGTGCCAGCAGCTTGGCCCTCGGGGGGACGTACTATGGCTACACCTTC.

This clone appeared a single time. CDR3 bases: TGTGCCAGCAGTTACTCGACGGAGTCTGGGGCCAACGTCCTGACTTTC. Translation gives CASSYSTESGANVLTF. This chain joins TRBV6-5 and TRBJ2-6; D gene uncertain. Germline CDR1 MNHEY, CDR2 SVGAGI. The CDR3 has 16 amino acids. Between the trimmed V and J ends, which lost 0 bases and 1 base, there was a span of 7 bases.

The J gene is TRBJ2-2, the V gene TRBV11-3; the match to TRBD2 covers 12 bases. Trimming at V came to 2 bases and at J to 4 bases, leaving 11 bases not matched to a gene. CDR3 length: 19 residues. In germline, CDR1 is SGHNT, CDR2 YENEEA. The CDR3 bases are TGTGCCAGCAGCTTAAATCTTGGACTAGCGGGACCGGGCACCGGGGAGCTGTTTTTT. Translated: CASSLNLGLAGPGTGELFF.

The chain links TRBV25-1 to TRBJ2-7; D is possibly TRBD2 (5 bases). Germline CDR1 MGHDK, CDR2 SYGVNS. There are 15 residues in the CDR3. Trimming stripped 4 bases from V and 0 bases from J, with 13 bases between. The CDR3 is CASSGGPGISYEQYF. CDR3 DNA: TGTGCCAGCAGTGGCGGCCCCGGGATCTCCTACGAGCAGTACTTC.

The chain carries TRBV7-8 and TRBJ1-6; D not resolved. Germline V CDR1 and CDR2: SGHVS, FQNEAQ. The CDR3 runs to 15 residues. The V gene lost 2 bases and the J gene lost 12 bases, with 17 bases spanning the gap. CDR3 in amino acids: CASSLSWTAMGPLHF. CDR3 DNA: TGTGCCAGCAGCTTAAGTTGGACTGCCATGGGACCCCTCCACTTT.

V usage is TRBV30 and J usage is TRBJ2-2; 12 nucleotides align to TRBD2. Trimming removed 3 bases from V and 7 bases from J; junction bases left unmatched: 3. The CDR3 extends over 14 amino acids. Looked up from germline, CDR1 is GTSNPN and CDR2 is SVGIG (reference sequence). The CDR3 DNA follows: TGTGCCTGGAGCCGGGGACTAGCGGGCGGGGAGCTGTTTTTT. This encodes CAWSRGLAGGELFF.

Here the CDR3 DNA reads TGTGCCAGCAGTGAAGCGGTGGGATTTGGGGGCTACACCTTC. Translating it yields CASSEAVGFGGYTF. This chain uses TRBV2 with TRBJ1-2; D remains ambiguous. The CDR3 sequence is 14 residues long. The germline CDR1 and CDR2 sequences are SNHLY and FYNNEI. V dropped 0 bases and J dropped 8 bases, with 13 bases sitting between them.